The rows below give T cell receptor beta chains drawn from one sample of a study of cytomegalovirus exposure and HLA in healthy donors. Using immunoSEQ multiplex PCR, the repertoire was profiled, and TCRdb retains in-frame clones only, with some absent. The table lists almost 200,000 clones, about four fifths of them singletons. The sequenced sample consisted of PBMCs. The receptors shown here come from a male donor in good health and CMV-seropositive. Each CDR3 is given with its conserved first and last residue. D genes are given only for firm matches. Clone size, where shown, is once, few, many, or a class for clones that have expanded.

cdr3_length,v_call,d_call,clone_size,j_call,cdr3_nt,cdr3_aa
16,TRBV5-6,TRBD1,-,TRBJ1-2,TGTGCCAGCAGCTTGAGGCGCTTGGACAGGGAACATGGCTACACCTTC,CASSLRRLDREHGYTF
17,TRBV7-2,-,-,TRBJ2-5,TGTGCCAGCAGCTTAGGGGGGGTCTTCGGGATTCGCGAGACCCAGTACTTC,CASSLGGVFGIRETQYF
13,TRBV19,-,-,TRBJ2-5,TGTGCCAGTAGACGACACTCTCAAGAGACCCAGTACTTC,CASRRHSQETQYF
11,TRBV19,-,few,TRBJ2-2,TGTGCCAGCTCGAACACCGGGGAGCTGTTTTTT,CASSNTGELFF
15,TRBV4-1,TRBD2,few,TRBJ2-7,TGCGCCAGCAGCCAACGCGCGGGGGGGGCCTACGAGCAGTACTTC,CASSQRAGGAYEQYF
14,TRBV6-5,-,-,TRBJ1-1,TGTGCCAGCAGTTACTCGACAGGAGGAACTGAAGCTTTCTTT,CASSYSTGGTEAFF
15,TRBV15,TRBD1,-,TRBJ2-1,TGTGCCACCAGCAGACCCGACAGGGTAGGGAATGAGCAGTTCTTC,CATSRPDRVGNEQFF
14,TRBV18,-,-,TRBJ1-5,TGTGCCAGCTCGTGGACAAGGAGTGATCAGCCCCAGCATTTT,CASSWTRSDQPQHF
16,TRBV10-2,TRBD1,-,TRBJ2-7,TGCGCCAGCAGCCAAAGGACAGGGGCCTCCTGGAGCGAGCAGTACTTC,CASSQRTGASWSEQYF
15,TRBV6-1,-,-,TRBJ2-7,TGTGCCAGCAATCAGGGCCTCACGACCTTCGACGAGCAGTACTTC,CASNQGLTTFDEQYF
15,TRBV6-5,-,-,TRBJ2-7,TGTGCCAGCAGTTACCTGACAGCGAGCTCCTACGAGCAGTACTTC,CASSYLTASSYEQYF
14,TRBV2,TRBD1,-,TRBJ1-1,TGTGCCAGCAGCGGACAGGGCGGGAACACTGAAGCTTTCTTT,CASSGQGGNTEAFF
14,TRBV7-3,TRBD1,-,TRBJ2-7,TGTGCCAGCAGCCAACAGACAGGGGACTACGAGCAGTACTTC,CASSQQTGDYEQYF
16,TRBV15,-,-,TRBJ2-5,TGTGCCACCAGCAGAGGTGACTTAGAGGTCGGAGAGACCCAGTACTTC,CATSRGDLEVGETQYF
15,TRBV9,-,once,TRBJ1-3,TGTGCCAGCAGCGTAGACTCTAACTCTGGAAACACCATATATTTT,CASSVDSNSGNTIYF
15,TRBV6-5,TRBD2,once,TRBJ2-1,TGTGCCAGCAGTTACGATAGCGGGAGGAGCAATGAGCAGTTCTTC,CASSYDSGRSNEQFF